One sample yielded the 15 T cell receptor beta chains listed below, sequenced in a study of cytomegalovirus exposure and HLA in healthy donors. Assay: immunoSEQ multiplex PCR; the TCRdb copy retains only in-frame clones and omits some. This sample yields roughly 59,000 clones, of which around 95% are seen a single time; about 7% belongs to the top ten. Specimen: PBMCs. These receptors originate from a woman under 30 in good health and CMV-seropositive.

The chain has TRBV7-2 and TRBJ1-2, with D unclear. V shed 2 bases and J shed 6 bases, with 16 bases lying between them. This CDR3 has 15 amino acids. From germline, CDR1 is SGHTA and CDR2 FQGNSA. This chain's CDR3 is CASSLSEGSVHGYTF. CDR3 bases: TGTGCCAGCAGCTTATCAGAGGGCAGCGTTCATGGCTACACCTTC.

A few counts support this clone. The chain is built from TRBV2 and TRBJ2-3; 8 bases line up with TRBD2. Germline loops: CDR1 SNHLY, CDR2 FYNNEI. After removal of 4 bases from V and 4 bases from J, the junction contained 4 bases not matched to a gene. The CDR3 consists of 14 residues. In nucleotides, the CDR3 is TGTGCCAGCAGTGTGGCGGGGGGATCAGATACGCAGTATTTT. Encoded protein: CASSVAGGSDTQYF. The full variable domain, its missing parts supplied by reference TRBV2 and TRBJ2-3, is EPEVTQTPSHQVTQMGQEVILRCVPISNHLYFYWYRQILGQKVEFLVSFYNNEISEKSEIFDDQFSVERPDGSNFTLKIRSTKLEDSAMYFCASSVAGGSDTQYFGPGTRLTVL.

This chain links TRBV10-2 with TRBJ2-3, with D hard to call. Looked up from germline, CDR1 is WSHSY and CDR2 is SAAADI. Trimming removed 0 bases from V and 12 bases from J, with 13 bases in between. The CDR3 spans 13 residues. CDR3 amino acids: CASSESGQIGQYF. The CDR3 coding sequence is TGCGCCAGCAGTGAGTCTGGGCAGATAGGACAGTATTTT.

The rearrangement links TRBV15 to TRBJ1-2, with unresolved D. CDR3 length equals 17 residues. Per the germline V gene, CDR1 is LNHNV and CDR2 is YYDKDF (reference sequence). V lost 1 base, J lost 1 base, and 16 bases lay in between. The CDR3 sequence: CATSRVFSAGRNYGYTF. The DNA for the CDR3 is TGTGCCACCAGCAGAGTGTTTTCGGCAGGCCGTAACTATGGCTACACCTTC.

The chain carries TRBV7-9 and TRBJ1-3, with D hard to call. The CDR3 sequence is 15 residues long. The V gene lost 2 bases and the J gene lost 2 bases, with 10 bases spanning the gap. Germline-derived CDR1 and CDR2 are SEHNR and FQNEAQ (reference sequence). CDR3 residues: CASSLSRVTGNTIYF. CDR3 nucleotides: TGTGCCAGCAGCTTATCTAGAGTTACTGGAAACACCATATATTTT. Complete variable domain (other parts from reference TRBV7-9 and TRBJ1-3): DTGVSQNPRHKITKRGQNVTFRCDPISEHNRLYWYRQTLGQGPEFLTYFQNEAQLEKSRLLSDRFSAERPKGSFSTLEIQRTEQGDSAMYLCASSLSRVTGNTIYFGEGSWLTVV.

The DNA of the CDR3 is TGTGCCAGTAACATCCAAGCGGCTAACTATGGCTACACCTTC. Residues: CASNIQAANYGYTF. The chain links TRBV19 to TRBJ1-2; D is uncertain. CDR1 LNHDA and CDR2 SQIVND come from the germline V gene (reference sequence). V was cut by 7 bases and J by 0 bases, with 12 bases left in between. The CDR3 is 14 amino acids.

The sample holds one count of this clone. The chain has TRBV4-1 and TRBJ2-5; no reliable D call. Trimming left V 2 bases short and J 2 bases short, with 6 bases between. The CDR3 length is 13 residues. CDR1 and CDR2 from the germline V gene are MGHRA and YSYEKL. The DNA of the CDR3 is TGCGCCAGCAGCCAACTTATTCAAGAGACCCAGTACTTC. As protein: CASSQLIQETQYF.

The chain is built from TRBV7-8 and TRBJ1-2; no reliable D call. V was cut by 1 base and J by 0 bases, with 9 bases left in between. The germline gives CDR1 SGHVS, CDR2 FQNEAQ. CDR3 length equals 15 residues. The CDR3 DNA follows: TGTGCCAGCAGCTTAGTTACAAGTTCTAACTATGGCTACACCTTC. It yields the protein CASSLVTSSNYGYTF. Complete variable domain (other parts from reference TRBV7-8 and TRBJ1-2): GAGVSQSPRYKVAKRGQDVALRCDPISGHVSLFWYQQALGQGPEFLTYFQNEAQLDKSGLPSDRFFAERPEGSVSTLKIQRTQQEDSAVYLCASSLVTSSNYGYTFGSGTRLTVV.

This chain uses TRBV4-2 with TRBJ1-1; D may be TRBD1 (5 bases). The germline V gene encodes CDR1 LGHNA and CDR2 YNFKEQ. Trimming removed 4 bases at V and 1 base at J, with 10 bases between. This CDR3 has 14 amino acids. The CDR3 loop reads CASSLTRGNTEAFF. The CDR3 DNA reads as TGTGCCAGCAGCCTGACAAGGGGGAACACTGAAGCTTTCTTT.

The chain carries TRBV30 and TRBJ1-3; the D is unclear. The V gene lost 5 bases and the J gene lost 4 bases, with 9 bases spanning the gap. The CDR3 runs 12 residues. Germline V gene lookup returns CDR1 GTSNPN and CDR2 SVGIG (reference sequence). The CDR3 region is CAWARGGNTIYF. CDR3 DNA sequence: TGTGCCTGGGCACGAGGGGGAAACACCATATATTTT.

The V and J genes are TRBV4-2 and TRBJ2-5; 8 bases align to TRBD2. Germline loops: CDR1 LGHNA, CDR2 YNFKEQ. V lost 5 bases and J lost 3; bases outside the gene matches: 17. The CDR3 runs to 18 residues. The CDR3 region is CASSKRIGVTSVEETQYF. The CDR3 DNA reads TGTGCCAGCAGCAAACGGATAGGCGTGACTAGCGTTGAAGAGACCCAGTACTTC.

The chain uses TRBV29-1 and TRBJ2-3; 8 nucleotides align to TRBD2. Germline values: CDR1 SQVTM, CDR2 ANQGSEA. Losses at the gene ends were 3 bases for V and 3 bases for J; bases not matched to a gene: 8. The CDR3 is 15 amino acids. CDR3 region: CSVDRSGGSTDTQYF. The CDR3 coding sequence is TGCAGCGTTGATCGGAGCGGGGGTAGTACAGATACGCAGTATTTT.

The V gene is TRBV28, the J gene TRBJ2-7; D perhaps matches TRBD1 (5 bases). V lost 10 bases and J lost 2, with 15 bases in between. The CDR3 spans 13 residues. The germline CDR1 and CDR2 sequences are MDHEN and SYDVKM. In DNA, the CDR3 is TGTGCCACCCCACCAGGGTTTCCCTACGAGCAGTACTTC. Its protein is CATPPGFPYEQYF.

The chain employs TRBV30 and TRBJ2-5; TRBD2 is a possible D gene (5 bases). CDR1 and CDR2 from the germline V gene are GTSNPN and SVGIG (reference sequence). Trimming stripped 4 bases from V and 5 bases from J, with 14 bases between. The CDR3 is made up of 13 amino acids. DNA for the CDR3: TGTGCCTGGACACTAGTGGGGAAGGAGACCCAGTACTTC. The encoded protein is CAWTLVGKETQYF.

The CDR3 DNA sequence: TGCAGCGCCGGACAGGGGGCAGATGGCTACACCTTC. It specifies CSAGQGADGYTF. The genes are TRBV29-1 and TRBJ1-2, with TRBD1 identical over 11 bases. Trimming removed 7 bases from V and 6 bases from J; junction bases left unmatched: 4. Germline V gene sequence: CDR1 SQVTM, CDR2 ANQGSEA. CDR3 length: 12 amino acids.